This is a list of T cell receptor beta chains from one sample in a study of T-cell reconstitution after alpha-beta-depleted transplantation in children. MiXCR was run by TCRdb on the PCR reads, yielding one entry per CDR3 protein. The table lists roughly 590,000 distinct CDR3 sequences, roughly 15% of them singletons, with 0.85% to 1.3% in the top ten. The starting material was PBMCs from the stem cell graft donor, obtained from the stem cell graft. Source of these receptors: a human donor who donated a stem cell graft to a child with acute myeloid leukemia. Each CDR3 is given with its conserved first and last residue. D genes are given only for firm matches. Expanded clones are given a class, and other clones once, few, many or no size at all.

D gene,clone size,J gene,V gene,CDR3 protein,CDR3 DNA
NA,NA,TRBJ1-1,TRBV10-1,CASSESQGTEAFF,TGCGCCAGCAGTGAGTCGCAGGGGACTGAAGCTTTCTTT
NA,NA,TRBJ2-5,TRBV18,CASSAIDRPLRIEETQYF,TGTGCCAGCTCAGCCATAGACAGACCCCTTAGGATAGAAGAGACCCAGTACTTC
NA,NA,TRBJ2-6,TRBV7-2,CASSFPGAGANVLTF,TGTGCCAGCAGCTTCCCAGGTGCTGGGGCCAACGTCCTGACTTTC
NA,NA,TRBJ2-5,TRBV20-1,CSAPPGETQYF,TGCAGTGCCCCCCCCGGGGAAACCCAGTACTTC
TRBD2,many,TRBJ2-1,TRBV6-4,CASSDSRGGYNEQFF,TGTGCCAGCAGTGACTCGCGGGGGGGCTACAATGAGCAGTTCTTC
NA,many,TRBJ2-1,TRBV7-9,CASRTYNEQFF,TGTGCCAGCAGGACATACAATGAGCAGTTCTTC
TRBD1,NA,TRBJ2-1,TRBV12-5,CASASGTGLAEQFF,TGTGCTAGTGCCTCCGGGACAGGGTTGGCTGAGCAGTTCTTC
NA,many,TRBJ1-3,TRBV12-3/TRBV12-4,CATSVGSGNTIYF,TGTGCCACCTCCGTTGGCTCTGGAAACACCATATATTTT
NA,many,TRBJ1-4,TRBV20-1,CSARDGSGDEKLFF,TGCAGTGCTAGAGATGGATCAGGAGATGAAAAACTGTTTTTT
NA,few,TRBJ1-6,TRBV7-7,CASRLDDRPNSPLHF,TGTGCCAGCAGACTCGACGACAGGCCCAATTCACCCCTCCACTTT
NA,many,TRBJ2-1,TRBV15,CATSRDEADPYNEQFF,TGTGCCACCAGCAGAGATGAGGCGGACCCCTACAATGAGCAGTTCTTC
TRBD1,NA,TRBJ2-2,TRBV29-1,CSVTGVVDTGELFF,TGCAGCGTAACAGGGGTGGTAGACACCGGGGAGCTGTTTTTT
TRBD2,NA,TRBJ2-1,TRBV11-2,CASSPLAGGGDEQFF,TGTGCCAGCAGCCCCCTAGCGGGGGGGGGCGATGAGCAGTTCTTC
NA,NA,TRBJ2-3,TRBV7-9,CASSLVQDWRTDTQYF,TGTGCCAGCAGCTTAGTTCAGGACTGGCGCACAGATACGCAGTATTTT
TRBD2,many,TRBJ2-1,TRBV6-5,CASSFTSGETYNEQFF,TGTGCCAGCAGTTTCACTAGCGGGGAAACCTACAATGAGCAGTTCTTC
NA,many,TRBJ1-1,TRBV20-1,CSARDAREKAEAFF,TGCAGTGCTAGAGACGCGAGGGAAAAGGCTGAAGCTTTCTTT
TRBD1,NA,TRBJ2-1,TRBV6-1,CASRVSKTGRNEQFF,TGTGCCAGCAGGGTCTCCAAGACAGGGCGAAATGAGCAGTTCTTC
NA,few,TRBJ2-3,TRBV20-1,CSARVNWGFTDTQYF,TGCAGTGCTAGAGTAAACTGGGGATTCACAGATACGCAGTATTTT
NA,few,TRBJ2-2,TRBV7-2,CASNLQGDASNTGELFF,TGTGCCAGCAACCTCCAAGGGGATGCCTCGAACACCGGGGAGCTGTTTTTT
NA,few,TRBJ1-5,TRBV12-3/TRBV12-4,CASSFKQPGGGYQPQHF,TGTGCCAGCAGTTTCAAACAACCCGGGGGGGGTTATCAGCCCCAGCATTTT
TRBD1,few,TRBJ2-1,TRBV7-2,CASSFTGGAYNEQFF,TGTGCCAGCAGCTTTACAGGGGGCGCTTACAATGAGCAGTTCTTC
NA,NA,TRBJ2-1,TRBV7-2,CASSPDATYNEQFF,TGTGCCAGCAGCCCGGACGCAACCTACAATGAGCAGTTCTTC
TRBD2,many,TRBJ2-3,TRBV7-2,CASSSRPGGAQYF,TGTGCCAGCAGCTCTAGACCGGGGGGGGCGCAGTATTTT
NA,NA,TRBJ1-5,TRBV27,CASSFGGAGLYSNQPQHF,TGTGCCAGCAGTTTTGGGGGCGCGGGATTATATAGCAATCAGCCCCAGCATTTT
TRBD1,few,TRBJ2-7,TRBV7-3,CASSLSRTGLSEQYF,TGTGCCAGCAGCTTATCGAGGACAGGGCTTAGCGAGCAGTACTTC
NA,few,TRBJ1-1,TRBV6-5,CASSYRNGAYRDLTEAFF,TGTGCCAGCAGTTACAGGAATGGAGCTTACCGAGACCTCACTGAAGCTTTCTTT
NA,few,TRBJ2-7,TRBV6-2/TRBV6-3,CASSPTGGLNYEQYF,TGTGCCAGCAGTCCGACCGGGGGCCTTAATTACGAGCAGTACTTC
NA,NA,TRBJ2-7,TRBV6-1,CASKAGNNEQYF,TGTGCCAGCAAGGCGGGCAACAACGAGCAGTACTTC
NA,few,TRBJ1-5,TRBV15,CATSGDPNRQPQHF,TGTGCCACCAGCGGTGACCCCAACAGGCAGCCCCAGCATTTT
TRBD1,many,TRBJ2-7,TRBV12-3/TRBV12-4,CASQGTGSYEQYF,TGTGCCAGCCAGGGGACAGGATCCTACGAGCAGTACTTC
NA,few,TRBJ1-1,TRBV4-2,CASSQDTSGSTEAFF,TGTGCCAGCAGCCAAGATACATCCGGTTCAACTGAAGCTTTCTTT
NA,many,TRBJ1-2,TRBV4-3,CASSEERSYEGRAGYTF,TGCGCCAGCAGTGAAGAGCGGTCGTATGAGGGGCGAGCTGGCTACACCTTC
TRBD1,many,TRBJ1-1,TRBV7-6,CASSLGDRGGTEAFF,TGTGCCAGCAGCTTAGGGGACAGGGGGGGCACTGAAGCTTTCTTT
NA,few,TRBJ2-7,TRBV15,CATSRDLGGYEQYF,TGTGCCACCAGCAGAGATCTAGGGGGTTACGAGCAGTACTTC
TRBD2,NA,TRBJ2-3,TRBV5-1,CASRTSGLPDTQYF,TGCGCCAGTCGGACTAGCGGGCTTCCCGATACGCAGTATTTT
NA,NA,TRBJ2-1,TRBV27,CASSHGPFEQFF,TGTGCCAGCAGTCACGGGCCTTTTGAGCAGTTCTTC
NA,NA,TRBJ1-4,TRBV20-1,CSAPPPWGASTNEKLFF,TGCAGTGCTCCCCCTCCGTGGGGGGCGAGTACTAATGAAAAACTGTTTTTT
NA,few,TRBJ2-2,TRBV12-3/TRBV12-4,CASSDEGNGGELFF,TGTGCCAGCTCCGACGAGGGGAATGGCGGGGAGCTGTTTTTT
NA,NA,TRBJ1-2,TRBV5-1,CASSLDNRSYGYTF,TGCGCCAGCAGCTTGGACAACCGGTCCTATGGCTACACCTTC
NA,few,TRBJ1-1,TRBV7-2,CASSQRWGTEAFF,TGTGCCAGCAGCCAAAGATGGGGCACTGAAGCTTTCTTT
TRBD2,NA,TRBJ2-5,TRBV20-1,CSARGMGLAGGTRQETQYF,TGCAGTGCTAGAGGGATGGGACTAGCGGGGGGTACTCGACAAGAGACCCAGTACTTC
TRBD1,few,TRBJ2-1,TRBV25-1,CASSGRIDRERNEQFF,TGTGCCAGCAGTGGCCGGATTGACAGGGAACGGAATGAGCAGTTCTTC
NA,many,TRBJ1-3,TRBV7-3,CASSPSGGDISGNTIYF,TGTGCCAGCAGCCCCTCCGGTGGGGACATCTCTGGAAACACCATATATTTT
NA,NA,TRBJ2-1,TRBV11-3,CASSLDRPSYNEQFF,TGTGCCAGCAGCTTAGATCGCCCTTCCTACAATGAGCAGTTCTTC
TRBD2,few,TRBJ2-3,TRBV5-1,CASSPTSADTQYF,TGCGCCAGCAGCCCGACTAGCGCAGATACGCAGTATTTT
TRBD1,many,TRBJ2-7,TRBV20-1,CSAVQGSGGEQYF,TGCAGTGCTGTACAGGGGAGTGGTGGCGAGCAGTACTTC
NA,many,TRBJ1-1,TRBV7-2,CASALGGFNTEAFF,TGTGCCAGCGCCCTAGGGGGTTTTAACACTGAAGCTTTCTTT
NA,NA,TRBJ2-6,TRBV5-5,CASSLRDPMGGANVLTF,TGTGCCAGCAGCCTCCGGGACCCGATGGGGGGGGCCAACGTCCTGACTTTC
NA,many,TRBJ2-2,TRBV6-4,CASGGENTGELFF,TGTGCCAGCGGAGGGGAGAACACCGGGGAGCTGTTTTTT
NA,many,TRBJ2-3,TRBV20-1,CSASTVSDTQYF,TGCAGTGCTAGTACGGTCTCAGATACGCAGTATTTT
NA,many,TRBJ2-2,TRBV29-1,CSVDSGGGTGELFF,TGCAGCGTCGACTCAGGGGGAGGGACCGGGGAGCTGTTTTTT
NA,few,TRBJ2-1,TRBV5-1,CASSPTDRYNEQFF,TGCGCCAGCAGCCCGACCGACCGATACAATGAGCAGTTCTTC
NA,NA,TRBJ2-3,TRBV24-1,CATSDLQGQGGRADTQYF,TGTGCCACCAGTGATTTGCAGGGGCAGGGGGGCAGGGCAGATACGCAGTATTTT
NA,NA,TRBJ2-5,TRBV7-2,CASSLVSGRQTTETQYF,TGTGCCAGCAGCTTAGTCTCTGGAAGACAGACCACAGAGACCCAGTACTTC
NA,NA,TRBJ1-5,TRBV29-1,CSVEGGLTGYSNQPQHF,TGCAGCGTTGAAGGAGGTTTAACGGGTTATAGCAATCAGCCCCAGCATTTT
NA,many,TRBJ1-3,TRBV29-1,CSVVVNSGNTIYF,TGCAGCGTTGTCGTAAACTCTGGAAACACCATATATTTT
TRBD1,NA,TRBJ1-1,TRBV5-6,CASSFGSGQGAQAAFF,TGTGCCAGCAGCTTTGGATCGGGACAGGGGGCACAGGCAGCTTTCTTT